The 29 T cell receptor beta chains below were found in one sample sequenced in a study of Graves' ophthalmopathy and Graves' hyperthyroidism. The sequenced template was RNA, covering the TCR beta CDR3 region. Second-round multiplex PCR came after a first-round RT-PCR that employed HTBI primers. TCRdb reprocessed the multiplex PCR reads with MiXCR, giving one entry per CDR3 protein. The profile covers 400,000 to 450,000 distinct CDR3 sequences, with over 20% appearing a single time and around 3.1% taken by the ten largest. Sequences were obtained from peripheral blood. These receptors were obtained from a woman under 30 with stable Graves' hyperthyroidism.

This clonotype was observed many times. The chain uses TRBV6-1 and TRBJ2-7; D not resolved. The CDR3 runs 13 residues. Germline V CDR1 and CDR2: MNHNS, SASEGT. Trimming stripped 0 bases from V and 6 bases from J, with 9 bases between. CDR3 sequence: CASSEAVDREQYF. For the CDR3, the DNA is TGTGCCAGCAGTGAAGCGGTTGATCGCGAGCAGTACTTC.

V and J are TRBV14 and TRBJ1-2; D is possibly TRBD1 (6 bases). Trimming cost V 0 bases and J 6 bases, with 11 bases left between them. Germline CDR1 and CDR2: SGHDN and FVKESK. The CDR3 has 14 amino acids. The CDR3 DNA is TGTGCCAGCAGCCAAGATGTGGCAGGGGATGGCTACACCTTC. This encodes CASSQDVAGDGYTF. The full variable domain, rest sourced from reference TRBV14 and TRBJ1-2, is EAGVTQFPSHSVIEKGQTVTLRCDPISGHDNLYWYRRVMGKEIKFLLHFVKESKQDESGMPNNRFLAERTGGTYSTLKVQPAELEDSGVYFCASSQDVAGDGYTFGSGTRLTVV.

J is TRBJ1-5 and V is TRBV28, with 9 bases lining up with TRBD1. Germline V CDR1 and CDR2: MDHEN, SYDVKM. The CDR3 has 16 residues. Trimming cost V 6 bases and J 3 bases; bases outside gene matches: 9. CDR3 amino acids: CASSSTTGGNNQPQHF. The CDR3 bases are TGTGCCAGCAGCTCAACCACAGGGGGCAACAATCAGCCCCAGCATTTT.

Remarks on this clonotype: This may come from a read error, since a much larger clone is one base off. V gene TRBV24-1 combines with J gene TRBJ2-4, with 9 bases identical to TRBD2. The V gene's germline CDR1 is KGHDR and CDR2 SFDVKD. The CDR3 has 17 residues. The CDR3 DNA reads TGTGCCACCAGTGATAATAGCGGGAGAGGGTCTGAGAACATTAAGTACTTC. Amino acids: CATSDNSGRGSENIKYF.

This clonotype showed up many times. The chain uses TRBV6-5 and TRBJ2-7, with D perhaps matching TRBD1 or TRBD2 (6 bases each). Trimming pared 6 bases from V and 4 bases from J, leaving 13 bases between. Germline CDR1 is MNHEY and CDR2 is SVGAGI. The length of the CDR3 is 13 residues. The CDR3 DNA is TGTGCCAGCAGCAAAGGGGGGATGTACGAGCAGTACTTC. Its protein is CASSKGGMYEQYF.

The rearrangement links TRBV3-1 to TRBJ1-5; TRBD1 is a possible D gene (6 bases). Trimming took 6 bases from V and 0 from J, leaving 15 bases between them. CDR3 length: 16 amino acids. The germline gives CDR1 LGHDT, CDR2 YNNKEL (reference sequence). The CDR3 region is CASSQTGAYSNQPQHF. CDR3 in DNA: TGTGCCAGCAGTCAGACAGGCGCTTATAGCAATCAGCCCCAGCATTTT. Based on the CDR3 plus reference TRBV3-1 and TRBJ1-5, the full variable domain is DTAVSQTPKYLVTQMGNDKSIKCEQNLGHDTMYWYKQDSKKFLKIMFSYNNKELIINETVPNRFSPKSPDKAHLNLHINSLELGDSAVYFCASSQTGAYSNQPQHFGDGTRLSIL.

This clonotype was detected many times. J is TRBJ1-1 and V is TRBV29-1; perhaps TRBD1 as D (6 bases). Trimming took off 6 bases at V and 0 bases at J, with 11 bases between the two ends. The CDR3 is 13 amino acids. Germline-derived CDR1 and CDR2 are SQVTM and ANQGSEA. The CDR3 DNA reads TGCAGCGTCAGGACAGATATGAACACTGAAGCTTTCTTT. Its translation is CSVRTDMNTEAFF.

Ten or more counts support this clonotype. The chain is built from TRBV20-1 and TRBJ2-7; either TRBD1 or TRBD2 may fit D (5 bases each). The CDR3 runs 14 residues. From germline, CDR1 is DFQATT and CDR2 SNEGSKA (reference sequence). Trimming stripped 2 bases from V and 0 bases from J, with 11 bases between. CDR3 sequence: CSARTRTLSYEQYF. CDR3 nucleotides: TGCAGTGCTAGAACTAGGACACTCTCCTACGAGCAGTACTTC.

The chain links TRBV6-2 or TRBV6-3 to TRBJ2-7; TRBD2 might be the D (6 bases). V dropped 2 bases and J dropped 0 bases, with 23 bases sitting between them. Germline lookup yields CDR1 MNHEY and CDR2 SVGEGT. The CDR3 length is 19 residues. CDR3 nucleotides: TGTGCCAGCAGTTACGGGGCAGGCTTTCGGGTAGCGGACTCCTACGAGCAGTACTTC. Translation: CASSYGAGFRVADSYEQYF.

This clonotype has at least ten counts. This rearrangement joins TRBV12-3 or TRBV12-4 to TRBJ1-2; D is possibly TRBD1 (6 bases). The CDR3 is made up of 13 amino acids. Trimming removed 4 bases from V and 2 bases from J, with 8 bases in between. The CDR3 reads CASSWDTNYGYTF. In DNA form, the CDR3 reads TGTGCCAGCAGTTGGGACACCAACTATGGCTACACCTTC.

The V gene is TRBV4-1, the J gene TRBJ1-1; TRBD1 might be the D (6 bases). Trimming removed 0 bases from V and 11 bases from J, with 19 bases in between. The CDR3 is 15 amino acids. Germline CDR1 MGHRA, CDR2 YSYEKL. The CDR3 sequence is CASSQDSQTGFRAFF. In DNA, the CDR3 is TGCGCCAGCAGCCAAGATTCCCAAACAGGGTTCAGGGCTTTCTTT.

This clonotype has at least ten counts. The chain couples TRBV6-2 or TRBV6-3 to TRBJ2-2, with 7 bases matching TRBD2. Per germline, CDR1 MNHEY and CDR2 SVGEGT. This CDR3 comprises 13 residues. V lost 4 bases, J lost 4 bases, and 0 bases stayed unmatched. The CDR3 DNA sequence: TGTGCCAGCAGTTGGGGGGGCACCGGGGAGCTGTTTTTT. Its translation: CASSWGGTGELFF.

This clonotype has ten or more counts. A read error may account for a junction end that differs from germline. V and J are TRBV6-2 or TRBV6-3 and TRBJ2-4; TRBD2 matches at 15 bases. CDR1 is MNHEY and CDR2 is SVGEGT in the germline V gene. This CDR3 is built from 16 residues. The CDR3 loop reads CASSRGLAGGPNIKYF. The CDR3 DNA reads TGTGCCAGCAGCCGCGGACTAGCGGGAGGGCCCAACATTAAGTACTTC.

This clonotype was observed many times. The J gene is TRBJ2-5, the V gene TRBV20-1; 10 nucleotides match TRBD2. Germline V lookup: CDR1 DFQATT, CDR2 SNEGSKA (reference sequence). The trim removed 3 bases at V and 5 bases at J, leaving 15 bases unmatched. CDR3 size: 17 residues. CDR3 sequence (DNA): TGCAGTGCTAGTCGGGCTAGCGGGAGCTACGGGTATGAGACCCAGTACTTC. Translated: CSASRASGSYGYETQYF.

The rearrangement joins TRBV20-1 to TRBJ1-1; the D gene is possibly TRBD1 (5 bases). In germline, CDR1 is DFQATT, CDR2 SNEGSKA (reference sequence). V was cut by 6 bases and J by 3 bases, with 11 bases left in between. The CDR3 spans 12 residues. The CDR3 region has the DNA TGCAGTGCACGGGACGTCGACACTGAAGCTTTCTTT. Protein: CSARDVDTEAFF.

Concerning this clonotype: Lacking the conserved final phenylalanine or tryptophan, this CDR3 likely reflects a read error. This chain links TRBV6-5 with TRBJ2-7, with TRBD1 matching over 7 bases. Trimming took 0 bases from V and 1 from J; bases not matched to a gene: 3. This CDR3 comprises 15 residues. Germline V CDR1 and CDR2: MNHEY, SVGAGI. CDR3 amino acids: CASSYSGGLSYEQYL. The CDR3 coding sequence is TGTGCCAGCAGTTACTCAGGGGGCCTATCCTACGAGCAGTACCTC.

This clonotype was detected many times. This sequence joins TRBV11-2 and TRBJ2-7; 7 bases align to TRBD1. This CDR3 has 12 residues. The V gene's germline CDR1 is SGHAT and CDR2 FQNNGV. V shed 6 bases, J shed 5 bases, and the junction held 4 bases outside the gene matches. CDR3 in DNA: TGTGCCAGCAGGGCAGGGGGTCACGAGCAGTACTTC. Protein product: CASRAGGHEQYF.

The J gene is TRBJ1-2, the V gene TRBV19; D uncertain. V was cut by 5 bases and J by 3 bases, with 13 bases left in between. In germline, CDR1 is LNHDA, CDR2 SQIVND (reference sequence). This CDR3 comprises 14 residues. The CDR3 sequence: CASSVGLRDYGYTF. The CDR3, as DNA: TGTGCCAGTAGTGTCGGCCTCAGAGACTATGGCTACACCTTC.

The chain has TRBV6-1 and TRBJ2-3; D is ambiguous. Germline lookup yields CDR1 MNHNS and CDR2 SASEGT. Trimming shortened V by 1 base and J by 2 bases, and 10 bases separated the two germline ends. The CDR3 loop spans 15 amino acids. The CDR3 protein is CASSEVVGNTDTQYF. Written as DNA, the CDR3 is TGTGCCAGCAGTGAAGTGGTTGGCAACACAGATACGCAGTATTTT.

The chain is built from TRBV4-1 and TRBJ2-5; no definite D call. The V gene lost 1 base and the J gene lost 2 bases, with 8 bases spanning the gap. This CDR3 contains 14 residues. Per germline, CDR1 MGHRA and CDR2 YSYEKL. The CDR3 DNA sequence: TGCGCCAGCAGCCAAGGTGGTTATCAAGAGACCCAGTACTTC. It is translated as CASSQGGYQETQYF.

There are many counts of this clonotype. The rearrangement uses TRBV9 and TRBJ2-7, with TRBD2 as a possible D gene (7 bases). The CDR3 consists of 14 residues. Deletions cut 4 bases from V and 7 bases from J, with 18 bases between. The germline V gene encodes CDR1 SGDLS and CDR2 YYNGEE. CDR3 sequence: CASSPRGGEGEQYF. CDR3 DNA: TGTGCCAGCAGCCCTAGAGGGGGGGAAGGAGAGCAGTACTTC.

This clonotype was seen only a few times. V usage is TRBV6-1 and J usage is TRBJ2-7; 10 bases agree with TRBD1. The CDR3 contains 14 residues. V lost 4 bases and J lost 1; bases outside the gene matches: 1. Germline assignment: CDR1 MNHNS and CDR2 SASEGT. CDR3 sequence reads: CASSGDRGSYEQYF. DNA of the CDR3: TGTGCCAGCAGTGGGGACAGGGGTTCCTACGAGCAGTACTTC.

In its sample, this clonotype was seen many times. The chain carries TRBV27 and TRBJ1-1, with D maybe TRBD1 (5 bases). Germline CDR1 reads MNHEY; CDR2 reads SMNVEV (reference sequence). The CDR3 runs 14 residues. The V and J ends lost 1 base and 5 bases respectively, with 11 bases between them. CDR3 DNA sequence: TGTGCCAGCAGTTTATGGGGCGGAGAGACTGAAGCTTTCTTT. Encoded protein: CASSLWGGETEAFF.

In DNA, the CDR3 is TGTGCCAGCACAACAGGGAACTCCTATAATTCACCCCTCCACTTT. Amino acid sequence: CASTTGNSYNSPLHF. This chain uses TRBV6-1 with TRBJ1-6; maybe TRBD1 (6 bases). V was trimmed by 7 bases and J by 0 bases, leaving 10 bases between them. This CDR3 has 15 residues. In germline, CDR1 is MNHNS, CDR2 SASEGT.

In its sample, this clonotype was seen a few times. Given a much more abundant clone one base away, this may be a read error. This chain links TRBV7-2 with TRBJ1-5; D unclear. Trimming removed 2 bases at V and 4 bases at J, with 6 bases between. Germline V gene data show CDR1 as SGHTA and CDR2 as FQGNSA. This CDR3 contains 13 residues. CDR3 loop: CASSLYINQPQHF. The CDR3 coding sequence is TGTGCCAGCAGCTTATACATAAATCAGCCCCAGCATTTT.

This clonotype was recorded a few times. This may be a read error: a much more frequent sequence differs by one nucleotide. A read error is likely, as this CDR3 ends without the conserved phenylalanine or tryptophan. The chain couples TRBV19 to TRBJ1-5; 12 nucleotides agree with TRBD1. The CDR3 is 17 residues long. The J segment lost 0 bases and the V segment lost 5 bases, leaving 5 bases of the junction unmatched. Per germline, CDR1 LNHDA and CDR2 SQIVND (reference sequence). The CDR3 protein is CASSAGTGGYSNQPQHV. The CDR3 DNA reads TGTGCCAGTAGTGCGGGGACAGGGGGCTATAGCAATCAGCCCCAGCATGTT.

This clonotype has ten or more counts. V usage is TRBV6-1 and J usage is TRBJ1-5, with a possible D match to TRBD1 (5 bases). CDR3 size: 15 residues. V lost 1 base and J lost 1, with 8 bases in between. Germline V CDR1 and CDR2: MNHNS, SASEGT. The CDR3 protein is CASSEGGGSNQPQHF. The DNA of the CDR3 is TGTGCCAGCAGTGAAGGGGGGGGAAGCAATCAGCCCCAGCATTTT.

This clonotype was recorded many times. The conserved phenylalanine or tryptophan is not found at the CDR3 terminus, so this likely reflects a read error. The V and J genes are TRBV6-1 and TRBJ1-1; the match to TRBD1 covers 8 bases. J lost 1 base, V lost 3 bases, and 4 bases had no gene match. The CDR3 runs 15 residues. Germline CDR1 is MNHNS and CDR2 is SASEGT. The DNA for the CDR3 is TGTGCCAGCAGTGACCAGGGGGCCAAGAACACTGAAGCTTTCCTT. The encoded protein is CASSDQGAKNTEAFL.

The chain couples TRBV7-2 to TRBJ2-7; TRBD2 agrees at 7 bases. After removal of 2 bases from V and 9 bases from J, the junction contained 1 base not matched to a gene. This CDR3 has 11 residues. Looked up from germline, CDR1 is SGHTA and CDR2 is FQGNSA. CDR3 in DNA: TGTGCCAGCAGCTTATCGGGGGGGCAGTACTTC. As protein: CASSLSGGQYF.